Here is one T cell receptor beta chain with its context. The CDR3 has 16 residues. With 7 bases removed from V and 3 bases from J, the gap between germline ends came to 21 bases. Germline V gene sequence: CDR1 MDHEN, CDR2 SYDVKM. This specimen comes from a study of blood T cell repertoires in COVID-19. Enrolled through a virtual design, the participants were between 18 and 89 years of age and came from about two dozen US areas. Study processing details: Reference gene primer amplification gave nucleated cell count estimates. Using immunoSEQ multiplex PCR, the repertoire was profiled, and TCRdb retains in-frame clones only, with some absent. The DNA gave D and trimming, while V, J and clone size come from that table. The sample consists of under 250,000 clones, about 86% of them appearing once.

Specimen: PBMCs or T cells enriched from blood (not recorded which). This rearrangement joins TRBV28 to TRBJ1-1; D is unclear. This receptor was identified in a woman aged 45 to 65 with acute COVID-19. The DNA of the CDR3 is TGTGCCAGCAAGGAGGTAGGAGCCGTCCGAGACACTGAAGCTTTCTTT. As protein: CASKEVGAVRDTEAFF. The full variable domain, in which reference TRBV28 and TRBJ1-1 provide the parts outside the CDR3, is DVKVTQSSRYLVKRTGEKVFLECVQDMDHENMFWYRQDPGLGLRLIYFSYDVKMKEKGDIPEGYSVSREKKERFSLILESASTNQTSMYLCASKEVGAVRDTEAFFGQGTRLTVV.